This T cell receptor beta chain stems from a study of preoperative IRX-2 immunotherapy in early breast cancer. Treatment meaning: preoperative locoregional IRX-2 cytokine immunotherapy. Preoperative locoregional IRX-2 cytokine immunotherapy was tested in the phase Ib source study. This CDR3 region has 13 residues. Trimming shortened V by 3 bases and J by 3 bases, and 6 bases separated the two germline ends. CDR1 and CDR2 (germline): KGHSH, LQKENI. Generated by immunoSEQ multiplex PCR, the TCRdb table keeps only in-frame clones and is missing some. The sample carries 40,000 to 50,000 clones, around three quarters recorded once.

This chain links TRBV18 with TRBJ1-5; no firm D call. The input for sequencing was tumor tissue, taken after IRX-2 immunotherapy. This receptor was identified in a human donor with breast cancer. The CDR3: CASSPTDNQPQHF. The CDR3 DNA sequence: TGTGCCAGCTCACCGACGGACAATCAGCCCCAGCATTTT.